The T cell receptor beta chain described here comes from a study of blood T cell repertoires in COVID-19. Repertoires were generated with immunoSEQ multiplex PCR, while TCRdb's copy carries only in-frame clones and drops some. This table has 300,000 to 350,000 clones, approximately 86% appearing once. The length of the CDR3 is 14 residues. V lost 4 bases and J 0 bases, leaving 9 bases between the germline ends. CDR1 is MNHEY and CDR2 is SVGAGI in the germline V gene. The sample consisted of peripheral blood. The chain carries TRBV6-5 and TRBJ1-2; a weak D match, TRBD1 (6 bases). The clonotype originates from a man between 18 and 35 years old with active or convalescent COVID-19. The CDR3 region is CASSLTGANYGYTF. CDR3 nucleotides: TGTGCCAGCAGTTTGACAGGAGCTAACTATGGCTACACCTTC.